Listed here is a single TCR beta chain. This table comes from immunoSEQ multiplex PCR, and its TCRdb copy is limited to in-frame clones, with some not included. The sample has around 280,000 clones; nearly 90% are singletons. This entry belongs to a study of blood T cell repertoires in COVID-19. Germline V lookup: CDR1 LNHDA, CDR2 SQIVND (reference sequence). The CDR3 spans 13 residues. Trimming cost V 4 bases and J 11 bases; bases outside gene matches: 9. This clonotype originated in a woman between 18 and 29 years old with acute COVID-19. J is TRBJ2-7 and V is TRBV19, with 9 bases identical to TRBD1. The sequencing sample was made of PBMCs or T cells enriched from blood (not recorded which). The CDR3 reads CASSNPLGTGKYF. The CDR3 coding sequence is TGTGCCAGTAGTAACCCTCTTGGGACAGGGAAGTACTTC.